A single sample gave rise to the 5 T cell receptor beta chains below, sequenced in a study of lymphopenia after photon versus proton radiotherapy. Assay used: immunoSEQ multiplex PCR; TCRdb lists only in-frame clones, some missing. The sample contains fewer than 30,000 clones, around 90% of which appear only once. The sequenced sample was peripheral blood, obtained from a patient treated with photon-based radiotherapy. All receptors derive from a woman aged 45-65 years with cholangiocarcinoma.

This chain connects TRBV30 to TRBJ1-2; D is unresolved. V lost 0 bases to trimming and J lost 3 bases, with 14 bases between them. Germline V gives CDR1 GTSNPN, CDR2 SVGIG (reference sequence). The CDR3 consists of 15 residues. As DNA, the CDR3 is TGTGCCTGGAGTGTAGAGTCCAGTCTTGACTATGGCTACACCTTC. It encodes CAWSVESSLDYGYTF.

V is TRBV6-5 and J is TRBJ2-7; D not resolved. The CDR3 covers 13 residues. Germline V CDR1 and CDR2: MNHEY, SVGAGI. V dropped 2 bases and J dropped 3 bases, with 8 bases sitting between them. The CDR3 DNA is TGTGCCAGCAGTTACCTGGGCGGCTACGAGCAGTACTTC. The encoded protein is CASSYLGGYEQYF.

V and J are TRBV9 and TRBJ1-3, with TRBD1 as a possible D gene (6 bases). Germline lookup yields CDR1 SGDLS and CDR2 YYNGEE. The CDR3 runs to 16 residues. The germline V and J ends were trimmed by 0 bases and 8 bases, with 18 bases remaining between them. The CDR3 here is CASSVGTTGPEDTIYF. The CDR3 DNA is TGTGCCAGCAGCGTAGGAACCACAGGGCCCGAAGACACCATATATTTT.

The CDR3 sequence is CASGGQYEQYF. CDR3 nucleotide sequence: TGTGCAAGCGGGGGCCAATACGAGCAGTACTTC. The genes are TRBV10-3 and TRBJ2-7, with TRBD2 matching 8 bases. The CDR3 runs to 11 residues. Per the germline V gene, CDR1 is ENHRY and CDR2 is SYGVKD.

V and J are TRBV14 and TRBJ1-3; no clear D gene. This CDR3 is built from 16 residues. Germline V gives CDR1 SGHDN, CDR2 FVKESK. V was clipped by 3 bases and J by 0 bases, with 12 bases between them. The CDR3 DNA reads TGTGCCAGCAGCCAGATTCGACGGATCTCTGGAAACACCATATATTTT. Protein sequence: CASSQIRRISGNTIYF.